This TCR beta chain was identified in a study of OX40 agonist ivuxolimab in advanced cancers. Study background: Melanoma, hepatocellular carcinoma, head and neck or renal cell cancer occurred in dose-escalation patients. Study-level results: Fewer expanded clones were found on average in CD4+ than in CD8+ T cells.

Notes on this clone: Its cognate antigen is unknown.

CDR1 is SQVTM, CDR2 ANQGSEA, per germline. This CDR3 has 10 residues. Trimming removed 6 bases at V and 4 bases at J, with 7 bases between. Profiled with immunoSEQ multiplex PCR; TCRdb holds only in-frame clones, not every one. The sample lists under 90,000 clones, roughly 90% occurring once. The chain is built from TRBV29-1 and TRBJ2-7; D gene uncertain. Sample: CD4+ or CD8+ T cells sorted from blood, taken in a trial of the OX40 agonist ivuxolimab. The receptor was derived from an adult with an advanced solid tumor such as melanoma, head and neck, liver or kidney cancer. CDR3 nucleotides: TGCAGCGTCCAGGAATACGAGCAGTACTTC. Translation gives CSVQEYEQYF.